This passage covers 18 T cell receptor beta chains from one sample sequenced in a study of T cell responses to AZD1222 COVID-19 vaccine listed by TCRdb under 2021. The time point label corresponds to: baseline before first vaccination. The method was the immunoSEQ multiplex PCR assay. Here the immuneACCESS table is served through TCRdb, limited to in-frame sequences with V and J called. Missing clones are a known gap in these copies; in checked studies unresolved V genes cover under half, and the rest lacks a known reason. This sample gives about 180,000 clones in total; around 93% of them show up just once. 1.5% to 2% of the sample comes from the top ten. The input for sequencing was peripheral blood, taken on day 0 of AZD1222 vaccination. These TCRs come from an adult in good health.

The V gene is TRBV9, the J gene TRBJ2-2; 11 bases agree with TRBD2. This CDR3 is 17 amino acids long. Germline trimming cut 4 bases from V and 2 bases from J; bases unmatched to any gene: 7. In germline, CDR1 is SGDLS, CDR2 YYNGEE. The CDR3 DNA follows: TGTGCCAGCAGCTTTTCACTAGCGGGAGTTAACACCGGGGAGCTGTTTTTT. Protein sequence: CASSFSLAGVNTGELFF.

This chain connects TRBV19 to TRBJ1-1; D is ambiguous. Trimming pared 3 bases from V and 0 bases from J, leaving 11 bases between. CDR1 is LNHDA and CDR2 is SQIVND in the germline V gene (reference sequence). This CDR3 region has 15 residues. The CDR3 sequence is CASSMYSFMNTEAFF. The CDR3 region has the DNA TGTGCCAGTAGTATGTATAGTTTCATGAACACTGAAGCTTTCTTT.

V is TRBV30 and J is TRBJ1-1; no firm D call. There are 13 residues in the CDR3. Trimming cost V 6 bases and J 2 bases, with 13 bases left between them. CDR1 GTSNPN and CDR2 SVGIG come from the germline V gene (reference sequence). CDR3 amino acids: CACKGPVNTEAFF. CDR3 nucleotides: TGTGCCTGTAAGGGCCCTGTAAACACTGAAGCTTTCTTT.

CDR3 bases: TGTGCCAGCAGCGGGGGGCTGGATTCGTTCCCCTACGAGCAGTACTTC. This sequence encodes CASSGGLDSFPYEQYF. The genes are TRBV9 and TRBJ2-7; TRBD1 is a possible D gene (6 bases). Trimming left V 3 bases short and J 2 bases short, with 18 bases between. Germline V gene data show CDR1 as SGDLS and CDR2 as YYNGEE. This CDR3 contains 16 residues.

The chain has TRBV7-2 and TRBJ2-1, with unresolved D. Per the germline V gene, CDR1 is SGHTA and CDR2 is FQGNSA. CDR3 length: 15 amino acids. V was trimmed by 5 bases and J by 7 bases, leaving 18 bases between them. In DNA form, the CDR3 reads TGTGCCAGCAGCCCGGTGGACCCCCTTTTGAATGAGCAGTTCTTC. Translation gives CASSPVDPLLNEQFF.

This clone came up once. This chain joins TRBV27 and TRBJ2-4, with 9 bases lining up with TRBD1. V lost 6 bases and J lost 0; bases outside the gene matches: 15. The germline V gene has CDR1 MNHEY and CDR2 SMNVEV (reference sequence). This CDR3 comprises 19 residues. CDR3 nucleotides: TGTGCCAGCAGCCCGAACCGGGACAGGGACACGATAGCCAAAAACATTCAGTACTTC. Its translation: CASSPNRDRDTIAKNIQYF.

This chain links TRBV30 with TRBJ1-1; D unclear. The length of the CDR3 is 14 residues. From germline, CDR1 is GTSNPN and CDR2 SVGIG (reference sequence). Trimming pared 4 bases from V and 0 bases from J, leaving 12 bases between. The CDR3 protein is CAWIGQAMNTEAFF. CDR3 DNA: TGTGCCTGGATTGGGCAGGCGATGAACACTGAAGCTTTCTTT.

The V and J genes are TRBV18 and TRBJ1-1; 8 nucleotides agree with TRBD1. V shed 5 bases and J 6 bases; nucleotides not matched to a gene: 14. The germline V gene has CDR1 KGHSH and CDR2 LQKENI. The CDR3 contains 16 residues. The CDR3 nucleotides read TGTGCCAGCTCAGCTAGCAGGGGGCTCTCCAGGTCTGAAGCTTTCTTT. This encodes CASSASRGLSRSEAFF.

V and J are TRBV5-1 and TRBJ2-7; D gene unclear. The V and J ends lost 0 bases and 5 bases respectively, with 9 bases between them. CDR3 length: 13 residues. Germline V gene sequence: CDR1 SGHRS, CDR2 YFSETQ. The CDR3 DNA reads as TGCGCCAGCAGCTTGGACGGCTACGACGAGCAGTACTTC. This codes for CASSLDGYDEQYF.

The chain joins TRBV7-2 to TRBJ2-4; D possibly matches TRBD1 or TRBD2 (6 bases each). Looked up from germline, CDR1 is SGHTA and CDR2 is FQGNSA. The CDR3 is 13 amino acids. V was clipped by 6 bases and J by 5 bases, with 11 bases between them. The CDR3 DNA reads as TGTGCCAGCAGTAAGGGGGGAGAAAACATTCAGTACTTC. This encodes CASSKGGENIQYF.

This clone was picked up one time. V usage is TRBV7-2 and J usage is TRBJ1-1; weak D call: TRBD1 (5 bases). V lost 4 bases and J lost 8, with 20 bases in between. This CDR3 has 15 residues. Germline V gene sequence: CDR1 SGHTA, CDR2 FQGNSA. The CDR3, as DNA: TGTGCCAGCAGCTCGGAAGGGGCCGGTTTGGAAGAAGCTTTCTTT. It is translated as CASSSEGAGLEEAFF.

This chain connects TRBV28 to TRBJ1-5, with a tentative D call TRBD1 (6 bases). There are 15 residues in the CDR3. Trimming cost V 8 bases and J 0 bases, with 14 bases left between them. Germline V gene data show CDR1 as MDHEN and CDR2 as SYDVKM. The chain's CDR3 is CASGTQGYSNQPQHF. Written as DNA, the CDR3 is TGTGCCAGCGGGACCCAGGGGTATAGCAATCAGCCCCAGCATTTT.

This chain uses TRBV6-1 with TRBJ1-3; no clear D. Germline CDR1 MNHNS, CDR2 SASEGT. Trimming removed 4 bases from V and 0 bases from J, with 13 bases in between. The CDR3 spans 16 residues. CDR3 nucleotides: TGTGCCAGCAGTGGTCAGCCACCGAGCTCTGGAAACACCATATATTTT. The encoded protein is CASSGQPPSSGNTIYF.

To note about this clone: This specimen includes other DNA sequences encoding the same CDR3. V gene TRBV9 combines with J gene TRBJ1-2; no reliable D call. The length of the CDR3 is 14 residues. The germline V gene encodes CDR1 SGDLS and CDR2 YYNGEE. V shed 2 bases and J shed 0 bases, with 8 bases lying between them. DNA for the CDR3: TGTGCCAGCAGCGTTGACGGATCTAACTATGGCTACACCTTC. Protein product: CASSVDGSNYGYTF.

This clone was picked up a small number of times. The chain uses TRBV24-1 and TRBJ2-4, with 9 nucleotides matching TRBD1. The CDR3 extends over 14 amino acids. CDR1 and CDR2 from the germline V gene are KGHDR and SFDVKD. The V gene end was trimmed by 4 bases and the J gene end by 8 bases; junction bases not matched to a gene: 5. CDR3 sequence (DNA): TGTGCCACCAGTGACCCTGACAGGGGGGACATTCAGTACTTC. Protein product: CATSDPDRGDIQYF.

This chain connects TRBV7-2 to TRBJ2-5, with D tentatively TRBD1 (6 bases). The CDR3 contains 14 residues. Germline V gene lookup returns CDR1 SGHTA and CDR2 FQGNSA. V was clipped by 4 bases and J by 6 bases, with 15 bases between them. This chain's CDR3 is CASSSGRGKKTQYF. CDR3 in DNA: TGTGCCAGCAGCTCCGGCAGGGGAAAAAAGACCCAGTACTTC.

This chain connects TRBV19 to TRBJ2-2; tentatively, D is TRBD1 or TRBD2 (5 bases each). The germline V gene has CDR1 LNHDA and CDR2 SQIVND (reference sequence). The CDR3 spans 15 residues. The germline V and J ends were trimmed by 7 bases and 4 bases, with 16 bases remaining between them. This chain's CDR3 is CASTPGMGRTGELFF. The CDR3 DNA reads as TGTGCCAGTACCCCAGGAATGGGACGCACCGGGGAGCTGTTTTTT.

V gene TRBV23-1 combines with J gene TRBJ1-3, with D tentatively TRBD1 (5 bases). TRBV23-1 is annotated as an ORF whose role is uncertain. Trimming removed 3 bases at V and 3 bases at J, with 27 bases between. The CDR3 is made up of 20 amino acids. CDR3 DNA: TGCGCCAGCAGTCATGGATGGCAGGGACCGTTTCAAAGAGATGGAAACACCATATATTTT. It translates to CASSHGWQGPFQRDGNTIYF.